This TCR beta chain originates from a study of OX40 agonist ivuxolimab in advanced cancers. Study-level background: Across the patients, intravenous ivuxolimab was delivered every 2 weeks at 0.01 to 10 mg/kg. Those enrolled were less than 85% male, with a mean age of 60 years and ages from roughly 23 to 80.

The CDR3 extends over 14 amino acids. Germline CDR1 LNHDA, CDR2 SQIVND (reference sequence). The V gene lost 5 bases and the J gene lost 4 bases, with 11 bases spanning the gap. The data were produced by immunoSEQ multiplex PCR, yet TCRdb's version contains in-frame clones alone and is incomplete. This table holds 89,000 or so clones, about 86% found once. Study-wide results and caveats: Clones of CD4+ and CD8+ blood T cells grew by week 6 at doses of 0.1 to 3.0 mg/kg. The mean number of expanded clones was higher in CD8+ T cells than in CD4+.

To note about this clone: Its target is unknown.

V and J are TRBV19 and TRBJ2-2; D might be TRBD1 (5 bases). The TCR comes from an adult with an advanced solid tumor such as melanoma, head and neck, liver or kidney cancer. This specimen consisted of CD4+ or CD8+ T cells sorted from blood, obtained in a trial of the OX40 agonist ivuxolimab. As DNA, the CDR3 is TGTGCCAGTAGTCTCGCAGGGTTCACCGGGGAGCTGTTTTTT. This gives the protein CASSLAGFTGELFF.